Following are 2 T cell receptor beta chains from one sample sequenced in a study of cytomegalovirus exposure and HLA in healthy donors. The data were produced by immunoSEQ multiplex PCR, yet TCRdb's version contains in-frame clones alone and is incomplete. The table shows around 240,000 clones, with roughly 89% occurring only once. Sequenced sample: PBMCs. The source is a woman in her late teens or twenties in good health and CMV-seronegative.

In this sample, this clone turned up once. V and J are TRBV7-2 and TRBJ2-7; 12 bases line up with TRBD1. J gave up 3 bases and V 3 bases, and 3 bases lay outside the gene matches. The CDR3 length is 15 residues. Germline CDR1 and CDR2: SGHTA and FQGNSA. The CDR3 region is CASSLGQGAIYEQYF. The CDR3 DNA follows: TGTGCCAGCAGCTTGGGACAGGGGGCTATCTACGAGCAGTACTTC.

V usage is TRBV6-6 and J usage is TRBJ1-2; perhaps TRBD1 as D (6 bases). Germline CDR1 MNHNY, CDR2 SVGAGI (reference sequence). The CDR3 runs 15 residues. Trimming removed 6 bases at V and 4 bases at J, with 18 bases between. The CDR3: CASRSEGGGFYGYTF. As DNA, the CDR3 is TGTGCCAGCAGATCCGAGGGGGGAGGGTTCTATGGCTACACCTTC.